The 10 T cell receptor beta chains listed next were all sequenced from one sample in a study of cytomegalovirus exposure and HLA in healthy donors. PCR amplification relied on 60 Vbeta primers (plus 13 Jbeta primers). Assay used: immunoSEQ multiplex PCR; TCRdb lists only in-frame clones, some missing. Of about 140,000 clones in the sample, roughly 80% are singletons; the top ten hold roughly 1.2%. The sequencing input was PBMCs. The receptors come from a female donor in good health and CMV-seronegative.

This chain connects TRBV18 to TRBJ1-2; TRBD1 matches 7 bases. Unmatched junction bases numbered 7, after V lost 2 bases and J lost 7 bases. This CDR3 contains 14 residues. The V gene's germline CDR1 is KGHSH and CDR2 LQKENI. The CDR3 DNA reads TGTGCCAGCTCACCAAGACAGGGAAGTACTGGCTACACCTTC. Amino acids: CASSPRQGSTGYTF.

For the CDR3, the DNA is TGTGCCAGCAGTGAAGTTCGGGAAGTCGGTGGCTACACCTTC. It is translated as CASSEVREVGGYTF. The chain carries TRBV6-1 and TRBJ1-2; D is uncertain. Germline CDR1 and CDR2: MNHNS and SASEGT. V was shortened by 1 base and J by 7 bases, with 13 bases between the two germline ends. The CDR3 consists of 14 residues.

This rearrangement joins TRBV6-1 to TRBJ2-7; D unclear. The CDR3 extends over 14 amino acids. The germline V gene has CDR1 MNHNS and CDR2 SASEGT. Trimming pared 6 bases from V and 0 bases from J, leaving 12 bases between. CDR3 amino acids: CASRRLTSSYEQYF. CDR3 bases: TGTGCCAGCAGAAGACTGACGAGCTCCTACGAGCAGTACTTC.

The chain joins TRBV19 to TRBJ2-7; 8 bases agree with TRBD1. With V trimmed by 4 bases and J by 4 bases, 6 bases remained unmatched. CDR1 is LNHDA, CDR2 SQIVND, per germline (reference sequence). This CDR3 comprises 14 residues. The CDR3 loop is CASSRYQGAYEQYF. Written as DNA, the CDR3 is TGTGCCAGTAGTAGATATCAGGGGGCGTACGAGCAGTACTTC.

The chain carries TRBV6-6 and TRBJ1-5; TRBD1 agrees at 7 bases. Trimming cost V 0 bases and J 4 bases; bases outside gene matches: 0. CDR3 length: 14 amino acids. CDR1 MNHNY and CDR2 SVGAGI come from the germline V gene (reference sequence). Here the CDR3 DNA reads TGTGCCAGCAGTTACTCGGGACAGAATCAGCCCCAGCATTTT. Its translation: CASSYSGQNQPQHF.

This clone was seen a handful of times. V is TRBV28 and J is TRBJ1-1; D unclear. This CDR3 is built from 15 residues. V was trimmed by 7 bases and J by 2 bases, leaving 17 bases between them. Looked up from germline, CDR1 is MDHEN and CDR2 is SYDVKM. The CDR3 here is CASTLTPPGNTEAFF. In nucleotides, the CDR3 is TGTGCCAGCACCCTCACTCCGCCGGGAAACACTGAAGCTTTCTTT.

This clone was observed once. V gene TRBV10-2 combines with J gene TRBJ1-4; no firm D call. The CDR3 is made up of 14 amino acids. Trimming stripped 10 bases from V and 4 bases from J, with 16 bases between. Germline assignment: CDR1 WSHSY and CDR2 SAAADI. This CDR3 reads CATRIGEGNEKLFF. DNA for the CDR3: TGCGCCACCAGGATAGGAGAGGGTAATGAAAAACTGTTTTTT.

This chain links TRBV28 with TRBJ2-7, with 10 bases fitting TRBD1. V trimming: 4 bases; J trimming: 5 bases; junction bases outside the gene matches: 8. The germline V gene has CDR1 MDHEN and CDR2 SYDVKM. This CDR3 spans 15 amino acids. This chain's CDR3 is CASSYWTGGGNEQYF. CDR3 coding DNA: TGTGCCAGCAGTTATTGGACAGGGGGTGGGAACGAGCAGTACTTC.

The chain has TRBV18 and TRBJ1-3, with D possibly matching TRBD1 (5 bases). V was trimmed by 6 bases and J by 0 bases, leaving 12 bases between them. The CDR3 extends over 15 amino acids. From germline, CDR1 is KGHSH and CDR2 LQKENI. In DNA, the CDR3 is TGTGCCAGCTCCCGCGGGGGTGTCTCTGGAAACACCATATATTTT. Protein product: CASSRGGVSGNTIYF.

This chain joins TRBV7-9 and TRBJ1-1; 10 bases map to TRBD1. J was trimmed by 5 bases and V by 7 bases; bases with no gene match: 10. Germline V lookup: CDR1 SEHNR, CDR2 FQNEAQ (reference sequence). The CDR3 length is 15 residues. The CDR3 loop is CASNQVGTGETEAFF. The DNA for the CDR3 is TGTGCCAGCAACCAGGTTGGGACAGGGGAAACTGAAGCTTTCTTT.